These T cell receptor beta chains were read from a single sample in a study of blood T cell repertoires in COVID-19. The assay was immunoSEQ multiplex PCR, and TCRdb's table has in-frame clones only and misses some. Of around 190,000 clones in the sample, about nine tenths were seen once. Sequences were obtained from peripheral blood. These receptors originate from a man aged 18 to 29 who had recovered from COVID-19. Both conserved end residues are part of each CDR3. Each record gives: clone size, D gene, J gene, V gene, CDR3 protein, CDR3 DNA. A D gene is named only where the DNA matches it firmly. Clone size is given for some rows only: seen once, a few or many times, or a class if the clone is expanded.

- | - | TRBJ1-2 | TRBV27 | CASSSLGYGYTF | TGTGCCAGCAGTTCACTCGGCTATGGCTACACCTTC
- | - | TRBJ1-1 | TRBV7-9 | CASSPQGTEAFF | TGTGCCAGCAGCCCCCAGGGCACTGAAGCTTTCTTT
- | - | TRBJ1-1 | TRBV19 | CASSIVMNTEAFF | TGTGCCAGTAGTATTGTTATGAACACTGAAGCTTTCTTT
- | - | TRBJ2-1 | TRBV4-3 | CASSRAGTYNEQFF | TGCGCCAGCAGCCGAGCGGGCACCTACAATGAGCAGTTCTTC
- | TRBD2 | TRBJ2-2 | TRBV7-8 | CASSLAQRGNTGELFF | TGTGCCAGCAGCTTAGCCCAGCGGGGGAACACCGGGGAGCTGTTTTTT
- | TRBD1 | TRBJ2-4 | TRBV2 | CASSVDRENIQYF | TGTGCCAGCAGCGTGGACAGGGAAAACATTCAGTACTTC
- | - | TRBJ1-4 | TRBV18 | CASSPGLDEKLFF | TGTGCCAGCTCACCCGGCCTAGATGAAAAACTGTTTTTT
- | - | TRBJ2-7 | TRBV2 | CASMLDRNSYEQYF | TGTGCCAGCATGCTGGACAGAAACTCCTACGAGCAGTACTTC
- | TRBD2 | TRBJ2-3 | TRBV2 | CASSGLAGRGDTQYF | TGTGCCAGCAGCGGACTAGCGGGGCGGGGAGATACGCAGTATTTT
- | TRBD1 | TRBJ1-5 | TRBV10-3 | CAISDSRTGSRPQHF | TGTGCCATCAGCGATTCCCGGACAGGATCACGGCCCCAGCATTTT
once | - | TRBJ1-5 | TRBV6-5 | CASRPFKAGNQPQHF | TGTGCCAGCAGACCTTTTAAGGCGGGCAATCAGCCCCAGCATTTT
- | - | TRBJ1-4 | TRBV4-3 | CASSQGLGVSLEKLFF | TGCGCCAGCAGCCAAGGGTTAGGAGTGTCACTTGAAAAACTGTTTTTT
once | - | TRBJ2-7 | TRBV11-3 | CASSPPGGYEQYF | TGTGCCAGCAGCCCCCCCGGGGGATACGAGCAGTACTTC
- | TRBD1 | TRBJ1-1 | TRBV6-5 | CASSYSGTGLLEAFF | TGTGCCAGCAGTTACTCGGGGACAGGGCTTTTGGAAGCTTTCTTT
once | - | TRBJ2-7 | TRBV5-1 | CASSLNREDEQYF | TGCGCCAGCAGCTTGAACAGGGAAGACGAGCAGTACTTC
- | - | TRBJ2-3 | TRBV11-2 | CASSLGRAQQDTQYF | TGTGCCAGCAGCTTAGGCAGGGCCCAGCAGGATACGCAGTATTTT
- | - | TRBJ1-5 | TRBV9 | CASSVGPAWNQPQHF | TGTGCCAGCAGCGTAGGTCCCGCGTGGAATCAGCCCCAGCATTTT
few | - | TRBJ2-7 | TRBV6-2/TRBV6-3 | CASSWGEAYEQYF | TGTGCCAGCAGTTGGGGGGAAGCCTACGAGCAGTACTTC
- | - | TRBJ1-2 | TRBV9 | CASSVAAGDYGYTF | TGTGCCAGCAGCGTAGCAGCAGGGGACTATGGCTACACCTTC
once | - | TRBJ2-7 | TRBV6-6 | CASSLADEQYF | TGTGCCAGCAGTCTGGCAGACGAGCAGTACTTC
- | TRBD2 | TRBJ2-5 | TRBV3-1/TRBV3-2 | CASSLPRLAGLQETQYF | TGTGCCAGCAGCCTTCCTCGACTAGCGGGGCTACAAGAGACCCAGTACTTC
- | TRBD2 | TRBJ2-3 | TRBV27 | CASRAGLTDTQYF | TGTGCCTCCAGAGCGGGACTTACAGATACGCAGTATTTT
- | TRBD2 | TRBJ2-3 | TRBV19 | CASSTRSGGGVPGTQYF | TGTGCCAGTAGTACCCGATCGGGGGGTGGGGTGCCCGGGACGCAGTATTTT
- | - | TRBJ1-2 | TRBV10-3 | CAISPRGFDYGYTF | TGTGCCATCAGTCCCCGAGGGTTCGACTATGGCTACACCTTC
- | - | TRBJ1-1 | TRBV6-5 | CASSRTGMRNTEAFF | TGTGCCAGCAGCCGTACAGGGATGCGGAACACTGAAGCTTTCTTT